Shown below are 27 T cell receptor beta chains from a single sample sequenced in a study of shared clonotypes between healthy human individuals (dated by TCRdb to the early 2020s). Libraries were prepared through the immunoSEQ multiplex PCR assay. The table was pulled from immuneACCESS by TCRdb, which kept in-frame rearrangements only. Such tables lose some clones; where checked, under half of the loss comes from unresolved V genes, and the rest has no known cause. The sample table shows 2 million to 2.5 million clones, and roughly 93% are seen once. About 0.39% of the sample comes from the top ten. The sequenced sample was naive CD4+ T cells from PBMCs. The label giving this sample's cell subset or site can be read as: CD45RA+ positively selected. The receptors stem from a man between 18 and 35 years old in good health. Some clones in this sample may be carry-over from other donors' samples.

The CDR3, as DNA: TGCAGCGCTTTGACAGGGACTAACACCGGGGAGCTGTTTTTT. Amino acid sequence: CSALTGTNTGELFF. The chain has TRBV29-1 and TRBJ2-2; D perhaps matches TRBD1 (7 bases). CDR1 and CDR2 from the germline V gene are SQVTM and ANQGSEA. Trimming removed 7 bases at V and 2 bases at J, with 14 bases between. The CDR3 has 14 residues.

This clone was seen more than once but under ten times. This chain joins TRBV6-6 and TRBJ1-1; D is possibly TRBD1 (5 bases). Germline V gives CDR1 MNHNY, CDR2 SVGAGI (reference sequence). This CDR3 comprises 14 residues. V lost 6 bases to trimming and J lost 12 bases, with 23 bases between them. As DNA, the CDR3 is TGTGCCAGCAGCATCGCGACAGACGCCCTGAAACCTTTCTTT. Its translation: CASSIATDALKPFF.

This chain links TRBV28 with TRBJ1-4, with 7 nucleotides matching TRBD1. The germline V gene encodes CDR1 MDHEN and CDR2 SYDVKM. J lost 15 bases, V lost 5 bases, and 12 bases had no gene match. The CDR3 sequence is 13 residues long. The CDR3 sequence: CASSRPGQLSVFF. CDR3 DNA: TGTGCCAGCAGTCGTCCGGGACAGCTGTCAGTGTTTTTT.

This clone came up once. The chain couples TRBV19 to TRBJ1-2; D not resolved. CDR3 length: 12 amino acids. V was trimmed by 4 bases and J by 3 bases, leaving 6 bases between them. CDR1 and CDR2 from the germline V gene are LNHDA and SQIVND (reference sequence). CDR3 amino acids: CASSKADYGYTF. CDR3 sequence (DNA): TGTGCCAGTAGTAAGGCAGACTATGGCTACACCTTC.

The chain links TRBV7-6 to TRBJ2-5; TRBD1 matches at 10 bases. This CDR3 is built from 16 residues. Germline assignment: CDR1 SGHVS and CDR2 FNYEAQ. Trimming removed 0 bases from V and 3 bases from J; junction bases left unmatched: 4. The CDR3 loop is CASSLAPGQGKETQYF. Written as DNA, the CDR3 is TGTGCCAGCAGCTTAGCCCCGGGACAGGGGAAAGAGACCCAGTACTTC.

This CDR3 reads CASSPSDRAGAFF. The CDR3 nucleotides read TGTGCCAGCAGCCCATCCGACAGGGCCGGAGCTTTCTTT. The chain has TRBV7-3 and TRBJ1-1, with 7 bases lining up with TRBD1. Germline V gene sequence: CDR1 SGHTA, CDR2 FQGTGA. Trimming took 5 bases from V and 10 from J; bases not matched to a gene: 10. The CDR3 consists of 13 residues. The whole variable domain, remainder taken from reference TRBV7-3 and TRBJ1-1, is GAGVSQTPSNKVTEKGKYVELRCDPISGHTALYWYRQSLGQGPEFLIYFQGTGAADDSGLPNDRFFAVRPEGSVSTLKIQRTERGDSAVYLCASSPSDRAGAFFGQGTRLTVV.

The V and J genes are TRBV5-1 and TRBJ2-7; 7 bases fit TRBD1. CDR3 length equals 14 residues. Germline assignment: CDR1 SGHRS and CDR2 YFSETQ. J was trimmed by 8 bases and V by 5 bases; bases with no gene match: 13. The CDR3 region has the DNA TGCGCCAGCAGTAACCAATCGTTGACAGGGCAGCAGTACTTC. Its protein product is CASSNQSLTGQQYF.

The chain is built from TRBV19 and TRBJ1-2; a possible D gene is TRBD1 (5 bases). V was pared by 5 bases and J by 5 bases, with 18 bases between. Germline CDR1 and CDR2: LNHDA and SQIVND (reference sequence). The CDR3 sequence is 15 residues long. CDR3 in DNA: TGTGCCAGTAGTGTCCGCAGGGCCGCTAGGTATGGCTACACCTTC. This codes for CASSVRRAARYGYTF.

This chain connects TRBV5-1 to TRBJ2-3; D assignment may be TRBD1 or TRBD2 (6 bases each). V was cut by 1 base and J by 1 base, with 13 bases left in between. CDR1 and CDR2 (germline): SGHRS, YFSETQ. This CDR3 spans 16 amino acids. The DNA for the CDR3 is TGCGCCAGCAGCTTGAGGGGGGCCGAAGGCACAGATACGCAGTATTTT. This gives the protein CASSLRGAEGTDTQYF.

Here the CDR3 reads CASSPPAGREQYF. CDR3 nucleotides: TGTGCCAGCAGTCCCCCCGCAGGTCGCGAGCAGTACTTC. This rearrangement joins TRBV28 to TRBJ2-7; D not resolved. Germline-derived CDR1 and CDR2 are MDHEN and SYDVKM. The length of the CDR3 is 13 residues. The V end was cut by 5 bases, the J end by 6 bases, with 14 bases between.

The V gene is TRBV7-3, the J gene TRBJ2-5; TRBD2 aligns across 10 bases. V was clipped by 4 bases and J by 4 bases; unmatched bases: 6. The CDR3 has 15 residues. Germline assignment: CDR1 SGHTA and CDR2 FQGTGA. The CDR3 spells CASSSIAGGVETQYF. DNA of the CDR3: TGTGCCAGCAGCTCAATAGCGGGAGGAGTAGAGACCCAGTACTTC.

To note about this clone: The same CDR3 can be traced to other DNA sequences in this sample. The chain is built from TRBV5-1 and TRBJ2-7; maybe TRBD1 (5 bases). The CDR3 is 14 residues long. Between the trimmed V and J ends, which lost 0 bases and 2 bases, there was a span of 9 bases. Germline V gene data show CDR1 as SGHRS and CDR2 as YFSETQ. The CDR3 DNA reads as TGCGCCAGCAGCTTGGCGACAGCGACCTACGAGCAGTACTTC. It specifies CASSLATATYEQYF.

The rearrangement joins TRBV2 to TRBJ2-2; D uncertain. V dropped 4 bases and J dropped 4 bases, with 10 bases sitting between them. This CDR3 is built from 14 residues. Germline CDR1 and CDR2: SNHLY and FYNNEI. CDR3 residues: CASSVLPGTGELFF. CDR3 coding DNA: TGTGCCAGCAGTGTTCTGCCCGGCACCGGGGAGCTGTTTTTT.

The genes are TRBV4-1 and TRBJ2-3; D gene unclear. The CDR3 has 14 residues. Trimming took 0 bases from V and 2 from J, leaving 6 bases between them. Germline loops: CDR1 MGHRA, CDR2 YSYEKL. CDR3 nucleotides: TGCGCCAGCAGCCAAGATGAGTACACAGATACGCAGTATTTT. This gives the protein CASSQDEYTDTQYF.

V usage is TRBV7-2 and J usage is TRBJ2-7; the match to TRBD2 covers 10 bases. Germline loops: CDR1 SGHTA, CDR2 FQGNSA. The CDR3 length is 16 residues. Losses at the gene ends were 6 bases for V and 3 bases for J; bases not matched to a gene: 11. This CDR3 reads CASRRTSGGGGYEQYF. In DNA form, the CDR3 reads TGTGCCAGCAGGCGGACTAGCGGAGGTGGCGGCTACGAGCAGTACTTC.

The rearrangement uses TRBV19 and TRBJ1-1; TRBD1 is a possible D gene (5 bases). Trimming removed 3 bases at V and 7 bases at J, with 12 bases between. This CDR3 has 13 residues. Germline V lookup: CDR1 LNHDA, CDR2 SQIVND (reference sequence). The CDR3 is CASSINRGVEAFF. The CDR3 DNA is TGTGCCAGTAGTATCAATCGGGGGGTTGAAGCTTTCTTT.

The V gene is TRBV30, the J gene TRBJ2-3, with 8 bases aligning to TRBD1. This CDR3 region has 15 residues. Per the germline V gene, CDR1 is GTSNPN and CDR2 is SVGIG (reference sequence). The V and J ends lost 1 base and 5 bases, in that order; junction bases with no gene match: 8. The CDR3 coding sequence is TGTGCCTGGAGTGGTGCAGGGGGCGGAAAAGATACGCAGTATTTT. Translated: CAWSGAGGGKDTQYF.

Worth noting for this clone: The same CDR3 is also encoded by other DNA sequences in this sample. The J gene is TRBJ2-1, the V gene TRBV7-3; D gene ambiguous. Germline V CDR1 and CDR2: SGHTA, FQGTGA. V was clipped by 5 bases and J by 0 bases, with 5 bases between them. The CDR3 runs to 13 residues. The CDR3 coding sequence is TGTGCCAGCAGCCCAGGCTCCTACAATGAGCAGTTCTTC. Residues: CASSPGSYNEQFF.

The chain couples TRBV7-9 to TRBJ2-1; D is undetermined. The CDR3 has 13 residues. Germline V gene sequence: CDR1 SEHNR, CDR2 FQNEAQ (reference sequence). Between the trimmed V and J ends, which lost 2 bases and 5 bases, there was a span of 7 bases. The CDR3 coding sequence is TGTGCCAGCAGCTTACGACGGGACAATGAGCAGTTCTTC. This translates into CASSLRRDNEQFF.

The chain couples TRBV11-2 to TRBJ2-3; the match to TRBD1 covers 7 bases. This CDR3 has 17 residues. V lost 2 bases to trimming and J lost 4 bases; unmatched junction nucleotides: 12. From germline, CDR1 is SGHAT and CDR2 FQNNGV. The CDR3 sequence: CASSLSVGRGKSDTQYF. The CDR3 nucleotides are TGTGCCAGCAGCTTATCCGTTGGCAGGGGGAAATCAGATACGCAGTATTTT.

The chain links TRBV10-3 to TRBJ2-5, with D unresolved. V was cut by 4 bases and J by 1 base, with 10 bases left in between. CDR3 length equals 14 residues. From germline, CDR1 is ENHRY and CDR2 SYGVKD. DNA of the CDR3: TGTGCCATCAGTGGATCGAGGTCCCAAGAGACCCAGTACTTC. As protein: CAISGSRSQETQYF.

V usage is TRBV9 and J usage is TRBJ2-3; 11 nucleotides match TRBD2. Germline loops: CDR1 SGDLS, CDR2 YYNGEE. Trimming took 2 bases from V and 4 from J; bases not matched to a gene: 6. This CDR3 comprises 16 residues. The CDR3, as DNA: TGTGCCAGCAGCGTGACTAGCGGGATTATCGCAGATACGCAGTATTTT. This translates into CASSVTSGIIADTQYF.

The chain recombines TRBV5-4 with TRBJ1-2, with TRBD1 matching 7 bases. Germline loops: CDR1 SGHNT, CDR2 YYREEE (reference sequence). This CDR3 is 14 amino acids long. V shed 6 bases, J shed 7 bases, and the junction held 12 bases outside the gene matches. CDR3 residues: CASINTGVGRGYTF. CDR3 nucleotide sequence: TGTGCCAGCATCAACACAGGGGTGGGCCGTGGCTACACCTTC.

The J gene is TRBJ2-7, the V gene TRBV5-3; 10 bases match TRBD2. TRBV5-3 is marked as an open reading frame, function uncertain. This CDR3 has 16 residues. V shed 3 bases and J 3 bases; nucleotides not matched to a gene: 9. The CDR3 sequence: CARSSRLAGDDYEQYF. CDR3 DNA sequence: TGTGCCAGAAGCTCACGGCTAGCGGGAGATGACTACGAGCAGTACTTC.

The V call is TRBV5-1, the J call TRBJ2-2, with D maybe TRBD1 (7 bases). The CDR3 consists of 14 residues. The V end lost 3 bases, the J end lost 6 bases, and 12 bases lay between the germline ends. Germline values: CDR1 SGHRS, CDR2 YFSETQ. Written as DNA, the CDR3 is TGCGCCAGCAGCTACAGCAGGGGGGCCGGGGAGCTGTTTTTT. Its protein product is CASSYSRGAGELFF.

The V call is TRBV29-1, the J call TRBJ2-4; D remains ambiguous. There are 12 residues in the CDR3. V gave up 6 bases and J gave up 1 base, with 7 bases separating them. Per the germline V gene, CDR1 is SQVTM and CDR2 is ANQGSEA. The CDR3 sequence: CSVRVAKNIQYF. The CDR3 DNA follows: TGCAGCGTCCGAGTCGCCAAAAACATTCAGTACTTC.

V and J are TRBV29-1 and TRBJ2-2; 10 bases agree with TRBD1. This CDR3 is 13 amino acids long. Germline CDR1 SQVTM, CDR2 ANQGSEA. The junction had 5 bases not matched to a gene; V was cut back by 7 bases and J by 6 bases. Here the CDR3 reads CSGLDRGAGELFF. CDR3 DNA: TGCAGCGGGCTGGACAGGGGGGCCGGGGAGCTGTTTTTT.